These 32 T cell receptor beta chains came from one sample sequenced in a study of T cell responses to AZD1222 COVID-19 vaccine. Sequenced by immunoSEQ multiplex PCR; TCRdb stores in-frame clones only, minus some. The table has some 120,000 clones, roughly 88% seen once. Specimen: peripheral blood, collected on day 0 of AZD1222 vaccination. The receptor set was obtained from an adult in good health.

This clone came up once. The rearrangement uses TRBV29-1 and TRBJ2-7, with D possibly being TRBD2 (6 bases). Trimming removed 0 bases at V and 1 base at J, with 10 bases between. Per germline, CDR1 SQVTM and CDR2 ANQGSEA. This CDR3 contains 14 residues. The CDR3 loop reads CSVEDVGRSYEQYF. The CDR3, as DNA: TGCAGCGTTGAAGATGTCGGGAGATCCTACGAGCAGTACTTC.

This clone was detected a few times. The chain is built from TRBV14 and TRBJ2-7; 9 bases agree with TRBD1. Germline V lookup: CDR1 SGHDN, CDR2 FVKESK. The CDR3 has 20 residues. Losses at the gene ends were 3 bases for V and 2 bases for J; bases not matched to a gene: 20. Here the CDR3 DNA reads TGTGCCAGCAGCCATAAGCCCATTAGTCAGGGACAGGGACCCACCTACGAGCAGTACTTC. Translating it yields CASSHKPISQGQGPTYEQYF.

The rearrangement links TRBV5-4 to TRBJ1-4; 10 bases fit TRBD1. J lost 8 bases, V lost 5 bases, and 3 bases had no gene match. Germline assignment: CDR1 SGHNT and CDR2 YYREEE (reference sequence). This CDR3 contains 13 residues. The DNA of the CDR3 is TGTGCCAGCAGAGGACAGGGGGGAGAAAAACTGTTTTTT. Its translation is CASRGQGGEKLFF.

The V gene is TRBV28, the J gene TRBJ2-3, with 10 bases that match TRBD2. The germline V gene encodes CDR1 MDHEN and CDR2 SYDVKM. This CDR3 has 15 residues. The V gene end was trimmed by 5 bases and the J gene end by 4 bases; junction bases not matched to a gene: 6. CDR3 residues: CASSTRTSGADTQYF. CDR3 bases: TGTGCCAGCAGTACGCGGACTAGCGGTGCAGATACGCAGTATTTT.

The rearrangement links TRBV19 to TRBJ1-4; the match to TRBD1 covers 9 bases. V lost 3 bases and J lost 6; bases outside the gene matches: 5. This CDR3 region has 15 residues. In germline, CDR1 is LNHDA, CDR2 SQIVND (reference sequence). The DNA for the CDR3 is TGTGCCAGTAGTATCCGCCGGGACAGGGATGAAAAACTGTTTTTT. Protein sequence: CASSIRRDRDEKLFF. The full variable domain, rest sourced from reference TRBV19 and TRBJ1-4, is DGGITQSPKYLFRKEGQNVTLSCEQNLNHDAMYWYRQDPGQGLRLIYYSQIVNDFQKGDIAEGYSVSREKKESFPLTVTSAQKNPTAFYLCASSIRRDRDEKLFFGSGTQLSVL.

The CDR3 nucleotides are TGTGCCAGCAGCTTAGTGGCAGGGGACTATGGCTACACCTTC. Amino acids: CASSLVAGDYGYTF. The chain has TRBV7-2 and TRBJ1-2; possibly TRBD1 for D (6 bases). V lost 1 base, J lost 3 bases, and 9 bases lay in between. This CDR3 has 14 residues. Germline V lookup: CDR1 SGHTA, CDR2 FQGNSA. Filled out from reference TRBV7-2 and TRBJ1-2, the complete variable domain reads GAGVSQSPSNKVTEKGKDVELRCDPISGHTALYWYRQSLGQGLEFLIYFQGNSAPDKSGLPSDRFSAERTGGSVSTLTIQRTQQEDSAVYLCASSLVAGDYGYTFGSGTRLTVV.

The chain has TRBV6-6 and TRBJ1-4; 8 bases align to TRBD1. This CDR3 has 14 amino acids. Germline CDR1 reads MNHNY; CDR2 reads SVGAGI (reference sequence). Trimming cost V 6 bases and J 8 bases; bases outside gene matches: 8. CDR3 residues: CASRRDRGEEKLFF. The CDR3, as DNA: TGTGCCAGCAGAAGAGACAGGGGCGAAGAAAAACTGTTTTTT.

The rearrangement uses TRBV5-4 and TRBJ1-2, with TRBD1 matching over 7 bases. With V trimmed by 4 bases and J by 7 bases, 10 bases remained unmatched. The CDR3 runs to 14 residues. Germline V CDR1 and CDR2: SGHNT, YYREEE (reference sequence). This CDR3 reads CASSPAGQEGGYTF. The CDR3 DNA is TGTGCCAGCAGCCCCGCCGGACAGGAGGGTGGCTACACCTTC.

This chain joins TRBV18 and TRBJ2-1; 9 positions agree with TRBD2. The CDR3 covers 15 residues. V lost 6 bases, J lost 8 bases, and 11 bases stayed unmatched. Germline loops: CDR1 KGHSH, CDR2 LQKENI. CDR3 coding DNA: TGTGCCAGCTCCCCAACTAGCGGGTTTCGTGATGAGCAGTTCTTC. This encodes CASSPTSGFRDEQFF.

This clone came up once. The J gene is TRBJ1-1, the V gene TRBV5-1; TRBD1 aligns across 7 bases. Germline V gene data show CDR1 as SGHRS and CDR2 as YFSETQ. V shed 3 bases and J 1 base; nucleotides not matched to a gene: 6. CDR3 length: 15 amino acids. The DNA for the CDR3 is TGCGCCAGCAGCTATATAACAGGGGAGAACACTGAAGCTTTCTTT. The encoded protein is CASSYITGENTEAFF.

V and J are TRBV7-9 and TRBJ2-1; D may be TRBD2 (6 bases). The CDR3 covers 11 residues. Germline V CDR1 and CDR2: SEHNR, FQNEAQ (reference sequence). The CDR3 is CAVDGGNEQFF. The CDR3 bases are TGTGCAGTGGATGGGGGGAATGAGCAGTTCTTC.

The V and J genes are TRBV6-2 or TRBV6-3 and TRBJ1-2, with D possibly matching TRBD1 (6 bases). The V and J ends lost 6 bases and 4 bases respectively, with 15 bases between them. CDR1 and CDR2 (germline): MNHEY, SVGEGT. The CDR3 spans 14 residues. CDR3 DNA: TGTGCCAGCAGCACCGGGACACGAGGCTATGGCTACACCTTC. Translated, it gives CASSTGTRGYGYTF.

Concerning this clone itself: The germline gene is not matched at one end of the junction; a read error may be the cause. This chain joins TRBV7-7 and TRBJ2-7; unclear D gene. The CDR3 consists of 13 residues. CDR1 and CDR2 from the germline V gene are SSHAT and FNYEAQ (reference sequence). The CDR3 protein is CASSQGSLGEQYF. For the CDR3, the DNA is TGTGCTAGCAGCCAAGGATCCCTGGGGGAGCAGTACTTC.

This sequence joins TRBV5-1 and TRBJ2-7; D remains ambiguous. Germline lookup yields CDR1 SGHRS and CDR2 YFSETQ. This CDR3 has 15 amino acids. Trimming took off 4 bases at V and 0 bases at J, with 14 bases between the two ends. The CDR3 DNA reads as TGCGCCAGCAGCCCTAGGACGCTTAGCTCCTACGAGCAGTACTTC. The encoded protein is CASSPRTLSSYEQYF.

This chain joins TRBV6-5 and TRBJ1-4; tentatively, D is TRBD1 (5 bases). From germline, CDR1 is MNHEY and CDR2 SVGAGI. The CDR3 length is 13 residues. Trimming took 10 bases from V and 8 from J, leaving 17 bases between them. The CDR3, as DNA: TGTGCCACAGCTGGCGCAGGGAGGGAAAAACTGTTTTTT. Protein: CATAGAGREKLFF.

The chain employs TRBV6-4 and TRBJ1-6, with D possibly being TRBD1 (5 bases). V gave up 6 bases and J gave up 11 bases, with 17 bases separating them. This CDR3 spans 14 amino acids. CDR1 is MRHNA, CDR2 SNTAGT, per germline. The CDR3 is CASRTQAGATPLHF. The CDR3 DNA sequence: TGTGCCAGCAGGACACAGGCCGGGGCTACACCCCTCCACTTT.

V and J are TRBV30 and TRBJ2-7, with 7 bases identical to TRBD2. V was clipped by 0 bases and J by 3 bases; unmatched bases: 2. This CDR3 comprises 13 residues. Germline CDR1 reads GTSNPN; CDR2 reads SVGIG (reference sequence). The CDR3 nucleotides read TGTGCCTGGAGTGTAGCGGGATTCTACGAGCAGTACTTC. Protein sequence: CAWSVAGFYEQYF. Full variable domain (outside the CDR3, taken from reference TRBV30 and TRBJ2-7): SQTIHQWPATLVQPVGSPLSLECTVEGTSNPNLYWYRQAAGRGLQLLFYSVGIGQISSEVPQNLSASRPQDRQFILSSKKLLLSDSGFYLCAWSVAGFYEQYFGPGTRLTVT.

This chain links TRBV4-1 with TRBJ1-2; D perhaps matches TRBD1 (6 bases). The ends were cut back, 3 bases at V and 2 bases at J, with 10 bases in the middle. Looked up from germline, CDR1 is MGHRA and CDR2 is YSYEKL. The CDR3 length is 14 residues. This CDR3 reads CASSQDSGNYGYTF. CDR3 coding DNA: TGCGCCAGCAGCCAGGACAGTGGGAACTATGGCTACACCTTC.

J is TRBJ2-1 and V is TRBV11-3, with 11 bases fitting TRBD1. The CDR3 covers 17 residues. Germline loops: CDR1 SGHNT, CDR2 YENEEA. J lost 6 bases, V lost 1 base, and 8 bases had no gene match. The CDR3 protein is CASSLAFGTGGSNEQFF. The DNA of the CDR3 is TGTGCCAGCAGCTTAGCGTTCGGGACAGGGGGTAGCAATGAGCAGTTCTTC.

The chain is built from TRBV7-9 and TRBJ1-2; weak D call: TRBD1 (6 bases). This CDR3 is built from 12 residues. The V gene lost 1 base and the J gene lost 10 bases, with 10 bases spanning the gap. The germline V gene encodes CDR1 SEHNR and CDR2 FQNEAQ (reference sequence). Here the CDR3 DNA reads TGTGCCAGCAGCTTAGGGGGGGCTCTCTACACCTTC. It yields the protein CASSLGGALYTF. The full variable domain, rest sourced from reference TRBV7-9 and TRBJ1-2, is DTGVSQNPRHKITKRGQNVTFRCDPISEHNRLYWYRQTLGQGPEFLTYFQNEAQLEKSRLLSDRFSAERPKGSFSTLEIQRTEQGDSAMYLCASSLGGALYTFGSGTRLTVV.

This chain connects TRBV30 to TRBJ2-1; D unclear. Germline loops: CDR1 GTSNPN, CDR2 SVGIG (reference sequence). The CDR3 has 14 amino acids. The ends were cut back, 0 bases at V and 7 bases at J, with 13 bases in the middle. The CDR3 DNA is TGTGCCTGGAGTGTATGGCCAGGTAATAATGAGCAGTTCTTC. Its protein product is CAWSVWPGNNEQFF. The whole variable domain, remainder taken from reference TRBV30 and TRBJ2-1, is SQTIHQWPATLVQPVGSPLSLECTVEGTSNPNLYWYRQAAGRGLQLLFYSVGIGQISSEVPQNLSASRPQDRQFILSSKKLLLSDSGFYLCAWSVWPGNNEQFFGPGTRLTVL.

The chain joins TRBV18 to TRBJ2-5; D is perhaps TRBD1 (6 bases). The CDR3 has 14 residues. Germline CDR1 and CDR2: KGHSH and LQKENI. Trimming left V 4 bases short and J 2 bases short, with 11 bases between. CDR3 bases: TGTGCCAGCTCACAAATGACAGGTCAAGAGACCCAGTACTTC. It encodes CASSQMTGQETQYF.

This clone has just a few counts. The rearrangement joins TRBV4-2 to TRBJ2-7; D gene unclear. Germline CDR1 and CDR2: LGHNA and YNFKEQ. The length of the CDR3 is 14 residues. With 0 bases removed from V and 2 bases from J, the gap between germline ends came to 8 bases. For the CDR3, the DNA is TGTGCCAGCAGCCAAGATACGGCAGCCTACGAGCAGTACTTC. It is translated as CASSQDTAAYEQYF.

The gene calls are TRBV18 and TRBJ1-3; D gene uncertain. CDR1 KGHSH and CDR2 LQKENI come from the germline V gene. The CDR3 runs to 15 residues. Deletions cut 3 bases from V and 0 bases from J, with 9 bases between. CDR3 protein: CASSPSRDSGNTIYF. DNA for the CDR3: TGTGCCAGCTCACCCAGTAGGGACTCTGGAAACACCATATATTTT.

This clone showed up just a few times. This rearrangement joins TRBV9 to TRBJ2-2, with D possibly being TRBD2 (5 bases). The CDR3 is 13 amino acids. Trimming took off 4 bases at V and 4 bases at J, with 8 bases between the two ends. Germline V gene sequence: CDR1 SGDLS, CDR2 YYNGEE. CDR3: CASSPEGTGELFF. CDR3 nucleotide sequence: TGTGCCAGCAGCCCCGAGGGCACCGGGGAGCTGTTTTTT.

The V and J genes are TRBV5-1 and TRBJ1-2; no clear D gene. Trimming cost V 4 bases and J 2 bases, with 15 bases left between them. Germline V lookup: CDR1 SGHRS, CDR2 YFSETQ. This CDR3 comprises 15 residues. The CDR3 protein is CASSPYRPGNYGYTF. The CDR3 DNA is TGCGCCAGCAGCCCGTACCGACCGGGGAACTATGGCTACACCTTC.

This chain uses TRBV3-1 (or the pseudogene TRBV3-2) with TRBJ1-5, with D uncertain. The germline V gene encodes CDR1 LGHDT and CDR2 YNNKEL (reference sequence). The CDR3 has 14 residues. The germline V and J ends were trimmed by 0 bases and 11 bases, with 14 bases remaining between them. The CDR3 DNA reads TGTGCCAGCAGCCAAGATCCCAACGCTAAGGCCCAGCATTTT. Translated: CASSQDPNAKAQHF.

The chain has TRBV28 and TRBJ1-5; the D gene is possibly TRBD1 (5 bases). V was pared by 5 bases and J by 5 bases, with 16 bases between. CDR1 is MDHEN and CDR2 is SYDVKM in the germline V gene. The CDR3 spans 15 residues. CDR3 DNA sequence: TGTGCCAGCAGTGAAACAGGTTTAGGTGATCAGCCCCAGCATTTT. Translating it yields CASSETGLGDQPQHF.

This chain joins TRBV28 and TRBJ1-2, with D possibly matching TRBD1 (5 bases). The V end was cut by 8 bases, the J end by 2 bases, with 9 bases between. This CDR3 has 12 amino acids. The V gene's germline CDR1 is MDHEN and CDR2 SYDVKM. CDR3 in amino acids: CASSDKNYGYTF. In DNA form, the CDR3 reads TGTGCCAGCTCGGACAAGAACTATGGCTACACCTTC.

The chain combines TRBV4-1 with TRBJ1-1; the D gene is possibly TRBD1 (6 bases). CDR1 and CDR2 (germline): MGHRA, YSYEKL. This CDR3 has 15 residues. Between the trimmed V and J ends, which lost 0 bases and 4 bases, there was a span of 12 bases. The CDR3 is CASSQEGGAGTEAFF. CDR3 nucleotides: TGCGCCAGCAGCCAAGAGGGGGGCGCGGGCACTGAAGCTTTCTTT.

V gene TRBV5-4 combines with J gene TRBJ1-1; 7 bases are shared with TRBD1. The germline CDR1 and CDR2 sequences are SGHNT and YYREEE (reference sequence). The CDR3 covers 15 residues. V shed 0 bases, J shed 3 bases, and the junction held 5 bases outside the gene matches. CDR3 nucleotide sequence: TGTGCCAGCAGCTTGGGGGCAGGGGGGTACACTGAAGCTTTCTTT. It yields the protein CASSLGAGGYTEAFF.

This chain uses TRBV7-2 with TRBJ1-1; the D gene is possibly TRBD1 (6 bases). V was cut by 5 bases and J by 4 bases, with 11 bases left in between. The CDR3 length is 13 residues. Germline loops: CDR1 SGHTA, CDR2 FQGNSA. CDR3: CASSVRDTTEAFF. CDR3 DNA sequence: TGTGCCAGCAGCGTCCGGGACACCACTGAAGCTTTCTTT.